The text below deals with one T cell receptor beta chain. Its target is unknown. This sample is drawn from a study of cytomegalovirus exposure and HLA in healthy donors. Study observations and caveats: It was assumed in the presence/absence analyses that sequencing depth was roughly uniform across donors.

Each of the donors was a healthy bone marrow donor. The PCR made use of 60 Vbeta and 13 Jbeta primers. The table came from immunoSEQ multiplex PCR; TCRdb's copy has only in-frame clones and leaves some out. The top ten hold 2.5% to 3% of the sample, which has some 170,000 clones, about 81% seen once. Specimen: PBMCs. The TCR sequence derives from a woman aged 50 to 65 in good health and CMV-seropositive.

CDR3 sequence reads: CASSQLAGTNTGELFF. As DNA, the CDR3 is TGTGCCAGCAGCCAACTAGCGGGGACGAACACCGGGGAGCTGTTTTTT. The V and J genes are TRBV4-2 and TRBJ2-2, with TRBD2 matching 9 bases. Trimming took 2 bases from V and 0 from J; bases not matched to a gene: 1. CDR1 and CDR2 (germline): LGHNA, YNFKEQ. The CDR3 contains 16 residues.